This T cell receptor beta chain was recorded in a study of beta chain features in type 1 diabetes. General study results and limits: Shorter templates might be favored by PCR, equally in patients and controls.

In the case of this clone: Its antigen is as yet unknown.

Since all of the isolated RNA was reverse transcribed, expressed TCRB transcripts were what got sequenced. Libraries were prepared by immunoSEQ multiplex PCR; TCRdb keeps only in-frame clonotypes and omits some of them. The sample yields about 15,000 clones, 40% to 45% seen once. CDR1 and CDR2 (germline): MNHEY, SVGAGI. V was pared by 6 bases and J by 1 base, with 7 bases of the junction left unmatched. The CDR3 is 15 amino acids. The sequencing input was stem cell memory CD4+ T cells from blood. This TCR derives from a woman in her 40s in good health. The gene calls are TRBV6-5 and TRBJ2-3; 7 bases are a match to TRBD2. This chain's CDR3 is CASRVMGGGTDTQYF. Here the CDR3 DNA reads TGTGCCAGCAGAGTCATGGGGGGGGGCACAGATACGCAGTATTTT.